This entry describes one T cell receptor beta chain. Adults between roughly 18 and 89 years of age took part from about 24 US areas. Categorization into cohorts depended on clinical history that participants reported. Original methodology: Estimation of nucleated cell counts was performed using reference gene primer amplification. Repertoires were generated with immunoSEQ multiplex PCR, while TCRdb's copy carries only in-frame clones and drops some. D and trimming were read from the DNA, whereas the V and J calls and clone size are those reported in that table. The sample shows approximately 170,000 clones, 80% of them seen only once. The CDR3 loop spans 15 amino acids. Germline CDR1 MNHEY, CDR2 SVGAGI. The V end lost 7 bases, the J end lost 0 bases, and 10 bases lay between the germline ends. The sample is drawn from a study of blood T cell repertoires in COVID-19.

Sequencing was done on a sample of PBMCs or T cells enriched from blood (not recorded which). The sequence was collected from a man aged 40-49 years who had recovered from COVID-19. The chain employs TRBV6-5 and TRBJ2-6; a weak D match, TRBD2 (5 bases). The CDR3 DNA reads TGTGCCAGCACCAGCGGAGCCTCTGGGGCCAACGTCCTGACTTTC. It yields the protein CASTSGASGANVLTF.